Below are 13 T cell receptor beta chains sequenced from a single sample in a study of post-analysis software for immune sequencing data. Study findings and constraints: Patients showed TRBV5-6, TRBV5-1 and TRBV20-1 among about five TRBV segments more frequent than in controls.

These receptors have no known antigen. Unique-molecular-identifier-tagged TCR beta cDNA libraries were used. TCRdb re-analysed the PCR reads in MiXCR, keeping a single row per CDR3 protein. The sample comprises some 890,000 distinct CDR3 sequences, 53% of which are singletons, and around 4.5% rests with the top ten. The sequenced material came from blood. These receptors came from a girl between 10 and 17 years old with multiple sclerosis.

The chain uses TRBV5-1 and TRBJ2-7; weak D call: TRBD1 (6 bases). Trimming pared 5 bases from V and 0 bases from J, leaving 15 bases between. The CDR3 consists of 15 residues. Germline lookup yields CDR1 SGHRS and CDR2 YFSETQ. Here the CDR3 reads CASSLWGPSSYEQYF. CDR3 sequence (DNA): TGCGCCAGCAGTCTGTGGGGGCCGAGCTCCTACGAGCAGTACTTC.

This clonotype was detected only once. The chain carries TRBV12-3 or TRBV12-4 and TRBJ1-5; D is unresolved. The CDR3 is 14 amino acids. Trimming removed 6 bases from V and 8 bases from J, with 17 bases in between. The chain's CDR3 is CASSPVPVTKPQHF. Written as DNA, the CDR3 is TGTGCCAGCAGCCCCGTCCCGGTAACTAAGCCCCAGCATTTT.

The CDR3 DNA reads as TGTGCCAGCAGCTCTCGGACTAGCGGGAGGGAAGAGACCCAGTACTTC. Its translation is CASSSRTSGREETQYF. The gene calls are TRBV7-9 and TRBJ2-5; 15 bases line up with TRBD2. The V and J ends lost 4 bases and 3 bases, in that order; junction bases with no gene match: 3. The CDR3 loop spans 16 amino acids. Germline assignment: CDR1 SEHNR and CDR2 FQNEAQ (reference sequence).

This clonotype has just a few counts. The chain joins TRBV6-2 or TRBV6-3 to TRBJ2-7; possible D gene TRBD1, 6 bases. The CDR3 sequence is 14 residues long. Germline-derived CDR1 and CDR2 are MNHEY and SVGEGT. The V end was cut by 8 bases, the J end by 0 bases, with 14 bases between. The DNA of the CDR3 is TGTGCCAGCCGGTGGACAGCGAGCTCCTACGAGCAGTACTTC. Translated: CASRWTASSYEQYF.

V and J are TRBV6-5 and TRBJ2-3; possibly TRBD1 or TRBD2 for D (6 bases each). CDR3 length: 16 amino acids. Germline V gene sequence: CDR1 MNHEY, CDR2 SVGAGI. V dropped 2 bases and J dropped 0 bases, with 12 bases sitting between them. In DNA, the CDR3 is TGTGCCAGCAGTTACGGTACAGGGACTAGCACAGATACGCAGTATTTT. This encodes CASSYGTGTSTDTQYF.

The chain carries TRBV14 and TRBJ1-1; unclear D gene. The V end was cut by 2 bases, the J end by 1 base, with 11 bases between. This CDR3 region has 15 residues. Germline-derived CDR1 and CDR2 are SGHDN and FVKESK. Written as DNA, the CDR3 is TGTGCCAGCAGCCAATTCCGGGCTAGGAACACTGAAGCTTTCTTT. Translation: CASSQFRARNTEAFF.

CDR3: CASSLASTSGGETQYF. CDR3 bases: TGTGCCAGCAGCTTAGCCTCGACTAGCGGGGGAGAGACCCAGTACTTC. This rearrangement joins TRBV7-2 to TRBJ2-5, with 12 bases identical to TRBD2. The V and J ends lost 0 bases and 4 bases, in that order; junction bases with no gene match: 3. The CDR3 consists of 16 residues. The germline CDR1 and CDR2 sequences are SGHTA and FQGNSA.

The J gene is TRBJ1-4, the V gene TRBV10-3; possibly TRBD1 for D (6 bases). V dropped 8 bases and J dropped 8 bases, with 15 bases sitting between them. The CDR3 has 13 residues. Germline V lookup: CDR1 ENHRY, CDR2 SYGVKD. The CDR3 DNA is TGTGCCATCTCCGCGGGGGCGGAAGAAAAACTGTTTTTT. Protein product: CAISAGAEEKLFF.

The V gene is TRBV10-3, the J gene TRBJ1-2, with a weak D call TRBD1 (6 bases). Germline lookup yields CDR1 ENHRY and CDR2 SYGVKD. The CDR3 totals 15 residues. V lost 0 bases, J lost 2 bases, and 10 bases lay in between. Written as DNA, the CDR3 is TGTGCCATCAGTGAGTCGCCAAGGGGGAACTATGGCTACACCTTC. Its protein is CAISESPRGNYGYTF.

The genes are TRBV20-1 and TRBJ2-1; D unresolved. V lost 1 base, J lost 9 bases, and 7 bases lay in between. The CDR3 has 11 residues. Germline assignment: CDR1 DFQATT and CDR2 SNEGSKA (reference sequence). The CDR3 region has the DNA TGCAGTGCTAGAGCCGTGAGTGAGCAGTTCTTC. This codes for CSARAVSEQFF.

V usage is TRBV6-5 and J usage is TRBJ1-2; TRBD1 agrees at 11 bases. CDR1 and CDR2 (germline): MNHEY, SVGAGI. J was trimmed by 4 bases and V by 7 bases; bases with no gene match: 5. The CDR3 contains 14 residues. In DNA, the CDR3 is TGTGCCAGCACCGGACAGGGGGCGGGCTATGGCTACACCTTC. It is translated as CASTGQGAGYGYTF.

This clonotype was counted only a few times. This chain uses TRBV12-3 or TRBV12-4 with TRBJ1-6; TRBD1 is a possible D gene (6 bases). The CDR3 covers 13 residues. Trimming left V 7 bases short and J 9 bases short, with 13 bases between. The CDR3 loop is CASKGVSSSPLHF. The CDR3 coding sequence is TGTGCCAGCAAGGGGGTTTCGAGTTCACCCCTCCACTTT.

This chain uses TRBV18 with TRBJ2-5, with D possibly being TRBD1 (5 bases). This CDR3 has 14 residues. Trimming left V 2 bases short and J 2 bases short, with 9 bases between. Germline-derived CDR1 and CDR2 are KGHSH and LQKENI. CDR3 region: CASSPGARQETQYF. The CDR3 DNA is TGTGCCAGCTCACCAGGGGCACGACAAGAGACCCAGTACTTC.